This section outlines one T cell receptor (beta chain) sequence together with its context. This record belongs to a study of shared clonotypes between healthy human individuals. The naive CD8 population came from CD45RO-negative cells selected for CCR7, without terminally differentiated effector memory CD45RA+ cells. Here immunoSEQ multiplex PCR was the method, and the copy in TCRdb shows in-frame clones only, minus some. The sample has some 2.1 million clones; about 95% are singletons. The clonotype comes from a man between 18 and 35 years old in good health. The sequenced sample was naive CD8+ T cells sorted from blood.

The CDR3 here is CASSSGLQAGEGGQYF. The CDR3 DNA is TGTGCCAGCAGCTCGGGACTTCAGGCGGGAGAGGGAGGCCAGTACTTC. The V call is TRBV7-9, the J call TRBJ2-5, with 7 bases identical to TRBD2. The CDR3 contains 16 residues. Per the germline V gene, CDR1 is SEHNR and CDR2 is FQNEAQ (reference sequence). V dropped 4 bases and J dropped 10; count of bases not matched to a gene: 18.